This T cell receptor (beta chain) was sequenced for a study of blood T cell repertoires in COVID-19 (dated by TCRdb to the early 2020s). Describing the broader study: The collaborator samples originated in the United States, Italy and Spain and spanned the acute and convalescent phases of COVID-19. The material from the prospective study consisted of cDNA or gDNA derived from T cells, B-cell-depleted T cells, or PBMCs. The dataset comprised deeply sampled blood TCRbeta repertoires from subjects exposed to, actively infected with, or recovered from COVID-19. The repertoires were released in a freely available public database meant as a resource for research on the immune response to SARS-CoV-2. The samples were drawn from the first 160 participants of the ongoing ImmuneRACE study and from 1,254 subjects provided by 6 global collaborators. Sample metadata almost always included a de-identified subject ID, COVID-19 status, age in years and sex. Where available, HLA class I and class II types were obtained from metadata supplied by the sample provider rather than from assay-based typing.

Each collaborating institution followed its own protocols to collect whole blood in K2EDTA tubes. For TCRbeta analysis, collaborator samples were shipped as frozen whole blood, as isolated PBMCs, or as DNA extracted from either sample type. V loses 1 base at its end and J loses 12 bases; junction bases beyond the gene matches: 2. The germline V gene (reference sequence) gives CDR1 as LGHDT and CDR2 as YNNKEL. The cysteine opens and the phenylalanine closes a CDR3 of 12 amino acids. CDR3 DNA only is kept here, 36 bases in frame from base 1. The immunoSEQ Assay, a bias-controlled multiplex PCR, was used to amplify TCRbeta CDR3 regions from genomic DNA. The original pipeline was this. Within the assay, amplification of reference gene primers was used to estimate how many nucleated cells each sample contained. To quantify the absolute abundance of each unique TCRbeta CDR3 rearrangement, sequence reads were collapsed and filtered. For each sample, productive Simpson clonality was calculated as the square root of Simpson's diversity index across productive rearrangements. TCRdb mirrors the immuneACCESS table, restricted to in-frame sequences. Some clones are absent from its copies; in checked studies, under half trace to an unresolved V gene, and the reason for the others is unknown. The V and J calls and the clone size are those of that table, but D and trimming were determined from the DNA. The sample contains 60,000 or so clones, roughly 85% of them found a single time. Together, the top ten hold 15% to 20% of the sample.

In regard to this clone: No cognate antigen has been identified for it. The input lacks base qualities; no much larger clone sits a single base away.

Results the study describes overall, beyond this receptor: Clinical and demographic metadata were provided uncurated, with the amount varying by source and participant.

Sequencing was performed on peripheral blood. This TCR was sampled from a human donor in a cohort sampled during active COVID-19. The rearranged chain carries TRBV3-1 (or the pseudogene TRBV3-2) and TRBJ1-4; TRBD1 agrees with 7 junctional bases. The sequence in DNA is TGTGCCAGCAGCCAAGGGACAGGCCAACTGTTTTTT. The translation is CASSQGTGQLFF.